Following are 11 T cell receptor beta chains from one sample sequenced in a study of T cell repertoires in cytomegalovirus infection. Each CDR3 protein is one row after TCRdb ran MiXCR on the reads. The data hold hundreds of thousands of distinct CDR3 sequences, with about a sixth observed a single time. Sequencing was performed on PBMCs. The receptors stem from a human donor in good health (CMV status not recorded). Some clones in this sample may be carry-over from other donors' samples.

V gene TRBV12-3 or TRBV12-4 combines with J gene TRBJ2-7, with D tentatively TRBD1 (6 bases). The CDR3 sequence is 14 residues long. V was clipped by 6 bases and J by 4 bases, with 16 bases between them. CDR3 DNA: TGTGCCAGCAGCCCCAGGGGTCCGCGTTACGAGCAGTACTTC. Protein sequence: CASSPRGPRYEQYF.

This clonotype was seen more than once but under ten times. The chain recombines TRBV6-1 with TRBJ1-1; 11 bases are a match to TRBD1. CDR1 is MNHNS and CDR2 is SASEGT in the germline V gene. The CDR3 has 14 residues. Trimming cost V 7 bases and J 5 bases; bases outside gene matches: 6. The CDR3 coding sequence is TGTGCCAGCACAACGGACAGGGGGCTTACTGAAGCTTTCTTT. This gives the protein CASTTDRGLTEAFF.

The chain uses TRBV18 and TRBJ1-1; 9 bases agree with TRBD1. With 3 bases clipped from V and 4 bases from J, the junction kept 6 bases outside the gene matches. This CDR3 is 15 amino acids long. The germline V gene encodes CDR1 KGHSH and CDR2 LQKENI. The CDR3 sequence is CASSPGQGMGTEAFF. Here the CDR3 DNA reads TGTGCCAGCTCACCGGGACAGGGAATGGGCACTGAAGCTTTCTTT.

This clonotype was seen only a few times. CDR3 coding DNA: TGTGCCAGCAGTACATTGGGGGCCACAGATACGCAGTATTTT. This sequence encodes CASSTLGATDTQYF. V gene TRBV6-2 or TRBV6-3 combines with J gene TRBJ2-3; maybe TRBD1 (6 bases). The germline CDR1 and CDR2 sequences are MNHEY and SVGEGT. V dropped 5 bases and J dropped 2 bases, with 11 bases sitting between them. The CDR3 spans 14 residues.

Ten or more counts support this clonotype. The chain joins TRBV7-2 to TRBJ2-1; 16 nucleotides align to TRBD2. The V and J ends lost 5 bases and 8 bases, in that order; junction bases with no gene match: 3. The CDR3 sequence is 15 residues long. Germline CDR1 SGHTA, CDR2 FQGNSA. The CDR3 nucleotides read TGTGCCAGCAGCCGCGGGACTAGCGGGGGGGATGAGCAGTTCTTC. Translated: CASSRGTSGGDEQFF.

This clonotype has ten or more counts. The V gene is TRBV20-1, the J gene TRBJ2-5, with 8 bases aligning to TRBD1. This CDR3 region has 13 residues. Per the germline V gene, CDR1 is DFQATT and CDR2 is SNEGSKA (reference sequence). J gave up 5 bases and V 4 bases, and 6 bases lay outside the gene matches. This chain's CDR3 is CSAKGQGVETQYF. The CDR3 nucleotides are TGCAGTGCTAAAGGACAGGGCGTGGAGACCCAGTACTTC.

Of note for this clonotype: A much larger clone sits a single nucleotide away, making a read error possible. The V and J genes are TRBV7-9 and TRBJ1-2, with 8 positions matching TRBD1. The germline gives CDR1 SEHNR, CDR2 FQNEAQ (reference sequence). V trimming: 0 bases; J trimming: 4 bases; junction bases outside the gene matches: 1. This CDR3 contains 14 residues. The CDR3 region has the DNA TGTGCCAGCAGCTTAGCGGGACAGGTCTATGGCTACACCTTC. It yields the protein CASSLAGQVYGYTF. Full variable domain (missing parts from reference TRBV7-9 and TRBJ1-2): DTGVSQNPRHKITKRGQNVTFRCDPISEHNRLYWYRQTLGQGPEFLTYFQNEAQLEKSRLLSDRFSAERPKGSFSTLEIQRTEQGDSAMYLCASSLAGQVYGYTFGSGTRLTVV.

This clonotype was seen many times. The chain recombines TRBV7-6 with TRBJ1-5; 11 nucleotides align to TRBD1. Germline V gives CDR1 SGHVS, CDR2 FNYEAQ. The CDR3 consists of 16 residues. With V trimmed by 6 bases and J by 1 base, 5 bases remained unmatched. CDR3: CASSPDRGPSNQPQHF. For the CDR3, the DNA is TGTGCCAGCAGTCCGGACAGGGGGCCGAGCAATCAGCCCCAGCATTTT. The full variable domain, completed using reference TRBV7-6 and TRBJ1-5, is GAGVSQSPRYKVTKRGQDVALRCDPISGHVSLYWYRQALGQGPEFLTYFNYEAQQDKSGLPNDRFSAERPEGSISTLTIQRTEQRDSAMYRCASSPDRGPSNQPQHFGDGTRLSIL.

J is TRBJ2-4 and V is TRBV4-2; 9 bases are a match to TRBD2. Germline trimming cut 2 bases from V and 7 bases from J; bases unmatched to any gene: 6. CDR1 is LGHNA and CDR2 is YNFKEQ in the germline V gene. This CDR3 is built from 15 residues. CDR3 nucleotide sequence: TGTGCCAGCAGCCAATGGCGGGGGGGGGGGAACATTCAGTACTTC. Its protein product is CASSQWRGGGNIQYF.

J is TRBJ1-3 and V is TRBV27; D gene uncertain. Trimming cost V 0 bases and J 4 bases, with 4 bases left between them. CDR3 length: 13 residues. Germline V gene data show CDR1 as MNHEY and CDR2 as SMNVEV (reference sequence). CDR3 amino acids: CASSLSTGNTIYF. The CDR3 coding sequence is TGTGCCAGCAGTTTATCGACGGGAAACACCATATATTTT.

The rearrangement links TRBV3-1 to TRBJ2-3, with D perhaps matching TRBD1 (6 bases). The germline gives CDR1 LGHDT, CDR2 YNNKEL (reference sequence). There are 16 residues in the CDR3. The V and J ends lost 0 bases and 5 bases respectively, with 15 bases between them. The CDR3 here is CASSQDLVRGEDTQYF. CDR3 sequence (DNA): TGTGCCAGCAGCCAAGATCTGGTCAGGGGTGAAGATACGCAGTATTTT.